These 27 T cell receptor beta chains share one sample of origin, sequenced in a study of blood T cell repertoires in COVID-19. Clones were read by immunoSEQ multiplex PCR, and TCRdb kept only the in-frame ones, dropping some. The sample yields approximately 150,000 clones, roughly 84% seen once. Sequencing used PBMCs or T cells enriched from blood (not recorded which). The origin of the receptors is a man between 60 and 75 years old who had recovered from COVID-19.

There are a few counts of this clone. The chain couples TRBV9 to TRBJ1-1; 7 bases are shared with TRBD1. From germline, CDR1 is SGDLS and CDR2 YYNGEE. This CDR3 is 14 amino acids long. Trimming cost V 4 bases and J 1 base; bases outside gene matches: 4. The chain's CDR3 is CASSIDRENTEAFF. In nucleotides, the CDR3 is TGTGCCAGCAGCATAGACAGGGAGAACACTGAAGCTTTCTTT.

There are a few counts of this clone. CDR3 protein: CASSTYPGQGAGGANVLTF. In DNA, the CDR3 is TGCGCCAGCAGCACCTATCCGGGACAGGGGGCTGGTGGGGCCAACGTCCTGACTTTC. V usage is TRBV5-1 and J usage is TRBJ2-6; TRBD1 aligns across 12 bases. This CDR3 has 19 amino acids. CDR1 is SGHRS, CDR2 YFSETQ, per germline. V shed 4 bases and J 3 bases; nucleotides not matched to a gene: 11.

This chain's CDR3 is CASALTSGAHNEQFF. In nucleotides, the CDR3 is TGCGCCAGCGCCCTTACTAGCGGCGCGCACAATGAGCAGTTCTTC. The chain is built from TRBV5-1 and TRBJ2-1; 8 nucleotides agree with TRBD2. This CDR3 spans 15 amino acids. In germline, CDR1 is SGHRS, CDR2 YFSETQ. V was clipped by 7 bases and J by 5 bases; unmatched bases: 11.

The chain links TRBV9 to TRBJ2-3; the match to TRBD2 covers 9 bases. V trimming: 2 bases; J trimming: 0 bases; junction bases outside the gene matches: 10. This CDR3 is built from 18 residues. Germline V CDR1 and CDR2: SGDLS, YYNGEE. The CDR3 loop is CASSVSPGGLASTDTQYF. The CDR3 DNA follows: TGTGCCAGCAGCGTCTCACCCGGCGGACTAGCGAGCACAGATACGCAGTATTTT.

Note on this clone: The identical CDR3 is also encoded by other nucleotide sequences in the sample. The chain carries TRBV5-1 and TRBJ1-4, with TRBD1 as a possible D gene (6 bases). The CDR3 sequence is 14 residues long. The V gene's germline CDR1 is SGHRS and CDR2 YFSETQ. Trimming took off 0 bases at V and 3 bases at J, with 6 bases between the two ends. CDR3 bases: TGCGCCAGCAGCTTGGGACAGGCTAATGAAAAACTGTTTTTT. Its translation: CASSLGQANEKLFF.

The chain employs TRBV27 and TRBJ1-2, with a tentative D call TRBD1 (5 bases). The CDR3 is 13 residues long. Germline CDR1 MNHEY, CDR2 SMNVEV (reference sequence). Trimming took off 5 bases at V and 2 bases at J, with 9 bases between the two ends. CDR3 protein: CASSIRQNYGYTF. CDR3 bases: TGTGCCAGCAGTATAAGACAGAACTATGGCTACACCTTC.

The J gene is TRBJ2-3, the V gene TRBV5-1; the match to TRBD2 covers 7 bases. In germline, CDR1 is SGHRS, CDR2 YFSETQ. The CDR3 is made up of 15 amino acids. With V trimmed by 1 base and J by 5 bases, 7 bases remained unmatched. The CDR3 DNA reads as TGCGCCAGCAGCTTGCGGGGGGTGTTGCGAGATACGCAGTATTTT. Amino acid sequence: CASSLRGVLRDTQYF.

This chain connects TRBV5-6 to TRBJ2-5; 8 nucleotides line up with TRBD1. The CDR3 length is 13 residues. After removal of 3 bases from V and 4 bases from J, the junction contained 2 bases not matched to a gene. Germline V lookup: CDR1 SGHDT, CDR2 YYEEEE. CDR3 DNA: TGTGCCAGCAGCTCTACAGGGGGAGAGACCCAGTACTTC. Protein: CASSSTGGETQYF.

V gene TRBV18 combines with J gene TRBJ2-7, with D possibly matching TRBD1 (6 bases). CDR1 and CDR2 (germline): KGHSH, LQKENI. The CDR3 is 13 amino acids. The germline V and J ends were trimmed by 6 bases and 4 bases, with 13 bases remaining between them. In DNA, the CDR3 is TGTGCCAGCTCTCTTGGACAGCTTTACGAGCAGTACTTC. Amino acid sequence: CASSLGQLYEQYF.

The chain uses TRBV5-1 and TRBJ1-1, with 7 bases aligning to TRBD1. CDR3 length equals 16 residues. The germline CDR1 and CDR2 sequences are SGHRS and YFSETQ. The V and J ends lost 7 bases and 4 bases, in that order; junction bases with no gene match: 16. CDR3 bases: TGCGCCAGCTCCAACTACGACAGGGTCGGCGCCACTGAAGCTTTCTTT. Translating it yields CASSNYDRVGATEAFF.

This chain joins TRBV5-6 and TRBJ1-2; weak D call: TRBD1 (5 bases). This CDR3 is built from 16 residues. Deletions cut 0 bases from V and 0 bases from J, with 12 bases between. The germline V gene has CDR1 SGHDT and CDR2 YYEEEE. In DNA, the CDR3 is TGTGCCAGCAGCTTGGAGGGGCCAGCAGCTAACTATGGCTACACCTTC. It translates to CASSLEGPAANYGYTF.

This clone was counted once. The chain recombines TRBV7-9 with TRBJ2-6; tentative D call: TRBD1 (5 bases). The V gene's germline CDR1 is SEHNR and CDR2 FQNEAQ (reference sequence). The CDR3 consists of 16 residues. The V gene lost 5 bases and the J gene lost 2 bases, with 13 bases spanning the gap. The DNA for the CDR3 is TGTGCCAGCAGCCTTCGGCAGGGTACTGGGGCCAACGTCCTGACTTTC. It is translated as CASSLRQGTGANVLTF. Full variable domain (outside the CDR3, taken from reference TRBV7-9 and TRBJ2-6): DTGVSQNPRHKITKRGQNVTFRCDPISEHNRLYWYRQTLGQGPEFLTYFQNEAQLEKSRLLSDRFSAERPKGSFSTLEIQRTEQGDSAMYLCASSLRQGTGANVLTFGAGSRLTVL.

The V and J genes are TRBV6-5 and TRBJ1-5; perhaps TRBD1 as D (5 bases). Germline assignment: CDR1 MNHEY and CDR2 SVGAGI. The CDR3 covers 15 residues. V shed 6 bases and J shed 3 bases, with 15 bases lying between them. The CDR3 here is CASSRGGSLNQPQHF. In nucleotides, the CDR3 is TGTGCCAGCAGCCGGGGGGGGTCCCTCAATCAGCCCCAGCATTTT.

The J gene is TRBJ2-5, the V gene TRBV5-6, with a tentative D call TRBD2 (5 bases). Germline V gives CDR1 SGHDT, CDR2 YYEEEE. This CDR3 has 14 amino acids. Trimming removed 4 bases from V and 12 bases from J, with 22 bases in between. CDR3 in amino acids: CASSIVDPVAPKYF. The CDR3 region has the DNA TGTGCCAGCAGCATAGTCGACCCCGTAGCGCCAAAGTACTTC.

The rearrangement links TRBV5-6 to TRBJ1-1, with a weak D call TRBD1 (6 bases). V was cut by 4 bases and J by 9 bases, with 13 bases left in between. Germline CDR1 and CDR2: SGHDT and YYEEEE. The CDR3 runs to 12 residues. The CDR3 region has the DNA TGTGCCAGCAGCCTCTCCGACAGGAAAGCTTTCTTT. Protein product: CASSLSDRKAFF.

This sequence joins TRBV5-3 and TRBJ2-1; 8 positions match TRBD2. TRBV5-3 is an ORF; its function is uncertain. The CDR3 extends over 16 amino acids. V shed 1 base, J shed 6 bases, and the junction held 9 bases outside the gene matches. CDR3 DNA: TGTGCCAGAAGCTTGTTTCGTACTAGCGGAAGCAATGAGCAGTTCTTC. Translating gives CARSLFRTSGSNEQFF.

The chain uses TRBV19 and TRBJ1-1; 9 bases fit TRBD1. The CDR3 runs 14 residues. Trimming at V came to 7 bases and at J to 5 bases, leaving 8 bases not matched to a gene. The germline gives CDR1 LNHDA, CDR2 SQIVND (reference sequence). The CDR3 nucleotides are TGTGCCAGTACCTGGACAGGGGCCCTAACTGAAGCTTTCTTT. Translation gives CASTWTGALTEAFF.

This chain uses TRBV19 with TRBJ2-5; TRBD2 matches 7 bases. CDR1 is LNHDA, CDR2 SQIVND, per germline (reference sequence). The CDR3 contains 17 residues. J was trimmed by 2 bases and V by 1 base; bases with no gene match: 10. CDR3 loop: CASSIVGTSDDQETQYF. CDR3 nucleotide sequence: TGTGCCAGTAGTATAGTGGGCACTAGCGATGATCAAGAGACCCAGTACTTC. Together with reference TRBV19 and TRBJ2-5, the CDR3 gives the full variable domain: DGGITQSPKYLFRKEGQNVTLSCEQNLNHDAMYWYRQDPGQGLRLIYYSQIVNDFQKGDIAEGYSVSREKKESFPLTVTSAQKNPTAFYLCASSIVGTSDDQETQYFGPGTRLLVL.

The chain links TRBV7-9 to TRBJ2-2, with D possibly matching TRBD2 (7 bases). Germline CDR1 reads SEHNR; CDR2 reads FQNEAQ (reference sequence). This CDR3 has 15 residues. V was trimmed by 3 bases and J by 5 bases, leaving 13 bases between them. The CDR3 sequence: CASSFGGARTGELFF. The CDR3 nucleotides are TGTGCCAGCAGCTTTGGGGGGGCGAGGACCGGGGAGCTGTTTTTT.

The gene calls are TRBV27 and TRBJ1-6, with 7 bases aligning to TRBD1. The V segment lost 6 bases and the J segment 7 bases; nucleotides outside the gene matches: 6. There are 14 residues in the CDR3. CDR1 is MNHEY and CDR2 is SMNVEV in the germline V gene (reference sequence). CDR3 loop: CASRTGTANSPLHF. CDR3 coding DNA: TGTGCCAGCAGAACCGGGACAGCAAATTCACCCCTCCACTTT.

CDR3 protein: CASSERLAGGETQYF. Written as DNA, the CDR3 is TGTGCCAGCTCAGAGCGACTAGCGGGAGGAGAGACCCAGTACTTC. The chain has TRBV18 and TRBJ2-5; 13 positions match TRBD2. J lost 4 bases, V lost 5 bases, and 4 bases had no gene match. The CDR3 loop spans 15 amino acids. Germline CDR1 reads KGHSH; CDR2 reads LQKENI.

In DNA form, the CDR3 reads TGTGCCAGCTCATCGTCGACAGTCCCCCAAGAGACCCAGTACTTC. This sequence encodes CASSSSTVPQETQYF. The chain combines TRBV18 with TRBJ2-5; D may be TRBD1 (5 bases). There are 15 residues in the CDR3. Germline V lookup: CDR1 KGHSH, CDR2 LQKENI. V was pared by 5 bases and J by 1 base, with 14 bases between.

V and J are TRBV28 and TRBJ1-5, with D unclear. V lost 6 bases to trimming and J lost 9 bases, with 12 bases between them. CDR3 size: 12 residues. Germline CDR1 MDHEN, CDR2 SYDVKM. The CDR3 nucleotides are TGTGCCAGCAGGGCGGCCCCTAGGCCCCAGCATTTT. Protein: CASRAAPRPQHF.

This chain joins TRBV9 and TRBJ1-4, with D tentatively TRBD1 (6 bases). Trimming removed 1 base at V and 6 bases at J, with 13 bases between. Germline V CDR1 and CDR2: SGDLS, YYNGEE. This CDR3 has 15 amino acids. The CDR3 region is CASSVTGTQDEKLFF. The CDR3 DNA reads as TGTGCCAGCAGCGTAACCGGGACACAGGATGAAAAACTGTTTTTT.

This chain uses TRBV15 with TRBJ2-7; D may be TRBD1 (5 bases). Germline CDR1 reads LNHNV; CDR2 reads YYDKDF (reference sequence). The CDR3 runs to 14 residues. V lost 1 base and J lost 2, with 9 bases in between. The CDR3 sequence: CATSRGQQTYEQYF. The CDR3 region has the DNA TGTGCCACCAGCAGAGGACAGCAGACCTACGAGCAGTACTTC.

For the CDR3, the DNA is TGTGCCTATTCCAGGGGGATCCTTTCTGGGGCCAACGTCCTGACTTTC. Amino acids: CAYSRGILSGANVLTF. The rearrangement uses TRBV7-2 and TRBJ2-6, with TRBD1 identical over 7 bases. The CDR3 loop spans 16 amino acids. V shed 11 bases, J shed 1 base, and the junction held 11 bases outside the gene matches. Germline V CDR1 and CDR2: SGHTA, FQGNSA. Together with reference TRBV7-2 and TRBJ2-6, the CDR3 gives the full variable domain: GAGVSQSPSNKVTEKGKDVELRCDPISGHTALYWYRQSLGQGLEFLIYFQGNSAPDKSGLPSDRFSAERTGGSVSTLTIQRTQQEDSAVYLCAYSRGILSGANVLTFGAGSRLTVL.

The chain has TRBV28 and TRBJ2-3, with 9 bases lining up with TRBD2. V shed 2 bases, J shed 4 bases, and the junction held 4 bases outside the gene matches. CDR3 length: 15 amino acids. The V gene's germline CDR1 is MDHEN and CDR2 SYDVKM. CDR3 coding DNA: TGTGCCAGCAGTTTACCCGCTAGCGGGGCAGATACGCAGTATTTT. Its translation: CASSLPASGADTQYF.